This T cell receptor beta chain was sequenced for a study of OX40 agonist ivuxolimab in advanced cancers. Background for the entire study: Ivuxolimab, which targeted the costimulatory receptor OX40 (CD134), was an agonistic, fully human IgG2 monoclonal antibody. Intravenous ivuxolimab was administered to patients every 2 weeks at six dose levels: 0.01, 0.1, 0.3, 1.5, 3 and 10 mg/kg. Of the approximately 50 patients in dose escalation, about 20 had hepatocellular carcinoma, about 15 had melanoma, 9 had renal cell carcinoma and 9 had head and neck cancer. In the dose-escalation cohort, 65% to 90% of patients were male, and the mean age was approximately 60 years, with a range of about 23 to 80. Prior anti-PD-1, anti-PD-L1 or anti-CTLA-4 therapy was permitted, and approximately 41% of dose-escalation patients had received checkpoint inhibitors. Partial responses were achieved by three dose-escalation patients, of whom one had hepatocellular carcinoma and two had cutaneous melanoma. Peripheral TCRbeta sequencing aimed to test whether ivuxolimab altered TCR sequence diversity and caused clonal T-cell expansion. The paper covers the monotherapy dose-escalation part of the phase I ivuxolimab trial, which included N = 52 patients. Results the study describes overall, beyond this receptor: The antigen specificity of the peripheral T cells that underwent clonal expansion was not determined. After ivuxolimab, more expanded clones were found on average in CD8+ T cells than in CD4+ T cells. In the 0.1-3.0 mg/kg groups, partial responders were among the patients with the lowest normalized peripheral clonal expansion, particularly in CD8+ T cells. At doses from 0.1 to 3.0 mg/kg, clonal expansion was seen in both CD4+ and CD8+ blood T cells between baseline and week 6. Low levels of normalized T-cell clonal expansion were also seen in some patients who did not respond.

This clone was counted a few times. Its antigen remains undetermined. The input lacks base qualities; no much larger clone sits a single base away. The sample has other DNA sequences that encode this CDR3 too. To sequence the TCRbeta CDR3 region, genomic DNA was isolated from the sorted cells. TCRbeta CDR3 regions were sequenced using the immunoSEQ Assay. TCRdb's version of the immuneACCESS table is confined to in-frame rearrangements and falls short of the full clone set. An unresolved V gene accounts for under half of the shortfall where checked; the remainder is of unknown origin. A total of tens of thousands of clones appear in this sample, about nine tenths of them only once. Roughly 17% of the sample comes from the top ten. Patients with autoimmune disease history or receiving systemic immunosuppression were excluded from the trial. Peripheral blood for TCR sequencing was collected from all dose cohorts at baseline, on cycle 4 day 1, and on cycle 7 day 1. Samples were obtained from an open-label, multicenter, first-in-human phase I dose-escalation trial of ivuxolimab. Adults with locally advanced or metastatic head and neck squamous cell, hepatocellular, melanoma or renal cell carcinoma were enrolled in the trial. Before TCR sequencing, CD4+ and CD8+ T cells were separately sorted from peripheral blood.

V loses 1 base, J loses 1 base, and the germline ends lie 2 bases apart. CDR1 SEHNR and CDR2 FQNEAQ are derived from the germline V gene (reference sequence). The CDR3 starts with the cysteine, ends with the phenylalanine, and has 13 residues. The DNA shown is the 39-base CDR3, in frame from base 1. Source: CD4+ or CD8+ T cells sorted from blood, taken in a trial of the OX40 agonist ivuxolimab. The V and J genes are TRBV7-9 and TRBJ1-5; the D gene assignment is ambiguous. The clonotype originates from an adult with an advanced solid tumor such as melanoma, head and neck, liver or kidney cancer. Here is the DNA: TGTGCCAGCAGCTTAGAGAGCAATCAGCCCCAGCATTTT. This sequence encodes CASSLESNQPQHF.